A single sample gave rise to the 24 T cell receptor beta chains below, sequenced in a study of blood T cell repertoires in COVID-19. Profiled with immunoSEQ multiplex PCR; TCRdb holds only in-frame clones, not every one. Found here are 200,000 to 250,000 clones, 82% of them singletons; the top ten hold 3% to 4%. The specimen sequenced was PBMCs or T cells enriched from blood (not recorded which). All receptors come from a woman aged 60-75 years who had recovered from COVID-19.

The rearrangement links TRBV7-9 to TRBJ2-7; D is possibly TRBD2 (5 bases). The germline V gene encodes CDR1 SEHNR and CDR2 FQNEAQ (reference sequence). V lost 1 base and J lost 5, with 12 bases in between. The CDR3 consists of 14 residues. The chain's CDR3 is CASSLDRGWNEQYF. The CDR3 nucleotides are TGTGCCAGCAGCTTAGATCGGGGTTGGAACGAGCAGTACTTC.

This clone was recorded a few times. This chain connects TRBV27 to TRBJ2-7, with 7 bases lining up with TRBD1. Unmatched junction bases numbered 8, after V lost 6 bases and J lost 0 bases. CDR1 is MNHEY, CDR2 SMNVEV, per germline (reference sequence). The CDR3 is 15 amino acids. CDR3 nucleotides: TGTGCCAGCAGGATGGGACAGCAGAGCTCCTACGAGCAGTACTTC. Protein sequence: CASRMGQQSSYEQYF.

This chain links TRBV6-5 with TRBJ2-5, with TRBD2 matching over 10 bases. Germline lookup yields CDR1 MNHEY and CDR2 SVGAGI. CDR3 length equals 15 residues. Trimming cost V 7 bases and J 3 bases; bases outside gene matches: 8. The CDR3 DNA reads as TGTGCCAGCAAACCCCCCGGGACTAGCGAAGAGACCCAGTACTTC. It yields the protein CASKPPGTSEETQYF.

This chain joins TRBV20-1 and TRBJ2-1; the match to TRBD2 covers 10 bases. CDR3 length: 15 amino acids. Germline assignment: CDR1 DFQATT and CDR2 SNEGSKA (reference sequence). Losses at the gene ends were 3 bases for V and 7 bases for J; bases not matched to a gene: 9. This CDR3 reads CSASLPSGSGNEQFF. The CDR3 DNA sequence: TGCAGTGCTAGTCTGCCTAGCGGGAGTGGAAATGAGCAGTTCTTC.

The chain recombines TRBV19 with TRBJ1-4; no reliable D call. V shed 9 bases and J shed 0 bases, with 20 bases lying between them. This CDR3 has 17 amino acids. From germline, CDR1 is LNHDA and CDR2 SQIVND (reference sequence). CDR3 residues: CASNRLSSASTNEKLFF. CDR3 sequence (DNA): TGTGCCAGCAACCGCCTTAGCTCGGCTTCAACTAATGAAAAACTGTTTTTT.

J is TRBJ2-1 and V is TRBV27, with D unresolved. The CDR3 covers 13 residues. V shed 8 bases and J shed 8 bases, with 16 bases lying between them. The germline V gene encodes CDR1 MNHEY and CDR2 SMNVEV (reference sequence). This CDR3 is CASFSQVFDEQFF. The CDR3 DNA follows: TGTGCCAGCTTTTCGCAGGTCTTTGATGAGCAGTTCTTC.

Details on this clone: A much larger clone sits a single nucleotide away, making a read error possible. This specimen includes other DNA sequences encoding the same CDR3. The V gene is TRBV11-2, the J gene TRBJ1-1; 7 bases are a match to TRBD1. Germline-derived CDR1 and CDR2 are SGHAT and FQNNGV. The CDR3 totals 13 residues. The J segment lost 3 bases and the V segment lost 3 bases, leaving 1 base of the junction unmatched. CDR3 in amino acids: CASSFQGDTEAFF. CDR3 bases: TGTGCCAGCAGCTTTCAGGGGGACACTGAAGCTTTCTTT.

V gene TRBV19 combines with J gene TRBJ1-2; TRBD1 matches at 9 bases. Germline CDR1 LNHDA, CDR2 SQIVND (reference sequence). CDR3 length equals 13 residues. After removal of 3 bases from V and 5 bases from J, the junction contained 1 base not matched to a gene. The CDR3 region is CASSIGQGYGYTF. In DNA form, the CDR3 reads TGTGCCAGTAGTATCGGACAGGGGTATGGCTACACCTTC.

V gene TRBV7-9 combines with J gene TRBJ2-7, with D maybe TRBD2 (6 bases). Germline assignment: CDR1 SEHNR and CDR2 FQNEAQ (reference sequence). V lost 10 bases and J 1 base, leaving 20 bases between the germline ends. The CDR3 consists of 15 residues. CDR3 DNA sequence: TGTGCCATCACCCTTGGGGGGATGGGGTCCTACGAGCAGTACTTC. The encoded protein is CAITLGGMGSYEQYF.

A single count supports this clone. V gene TRBV10-3 combines with J gene TRBJ1-3; D uncertain. The CDR3 is made up of 16 amino acids. V lost 3 bases, J lost 2 bases, and 14 bases lay in between. The germline V gene has CDR1 ENHRY and CDR2 SYGVKD. CDR3 nucleotides: TGTGCCATCAGTGATTTTCGGCGGGGAACTGGAAACACCATATATTTT. This gives the protein CAISDFRRGTGNTIYF.

This clone appeared a single time. V gene TRBV7-2 combines with J gene TRBJ2-3; 7 bases match TRBD1. V was clipped by 5 bases and J by 2 bases; unmatched bases: 7. This CDR3 contains 15 residues. CDR1 is SGHTA and CDR2 is FQGNSA in the germline V gene. The CDR3 coding sequence is TGTGCCAGCAGCAGATGGGACAGCTACACAGATACGCAGTATTTT. It specifies CASSRWDSYTDTQYF.

The rearrangement links TRBV4-3 to TRBJ1-4; possible D gene TRBD1, 6 bases. CDR3 length equals 17 residues. Trimming took 3 bases from V and 3 from J, leaving 17 bases between them. Germline V gives CDR1 LGHNA, CDR2 YSLEER. DNA for the CDR3: TGCGCCAGCAGCCAGGGGGCCCAATCGGAGGCTAATGAAAAACTGTTTTTT. This translates into CASSQGAQSEANEKLFF.

The chain links TRBV6-5 to TRBJ1-1, with D perhaps matching TRBD1 (5 bases). The CDR3 runs 15 residues. Trimming left V 5 bases short and J 3 bases short, with 16 bases between. Per the germline V gene, CDR1 is MNHEY and CDR2 is SVGAGI. Written as DNA, the CDR3 is TGTGCCAGCAGTCTGATCCCCGGGGGGGACACTGAAGCTTTCTTT. Amino acid sequence: CASSLIPGGDTEAFF.

The V gene is TRBV19, the J gene TRBJ2-4, with D perhaps matching TRBD2 (6 bases). This CDR3 comprises 15 residues. Between the trimmed V and J ends, which lost 0 bases and 2 bases, there was a span of 8 bases. The germline V gene has CDR1 LNHDA and CDR2 SQIVND (reference sequence). Here the CDR3 reads CASSIEGGTKNIQYF. The CDR3 DNA sequence: TGTGCCAGTAGTATAGAGGGGGGTACCAAAAACATTCAGTACTTC.

The chain carries TRBV18 and TRBJ2-3, with D unresolved. V was trimmed by 0 bases and J by 0 bases, leaving 10 bases between them. CDR1 and CDR2 from the germline V gene are KGHSH and LQKENI. This CDR3 region has 16 residues. As DNA, the CDR3 is TGTGCCAGCTCACCACCGGCAGGTGGAAGCACAGATACGCAGTATTTT. This encodes CASSPPAGGSTDTQYF. Supplemented by reference TRBV18 and TRBJ2-3, the full variable domain reads NAGVMQNPRHLVRRRGQEARLRCSPMKGHSHVYWYRQLPEEGLKFMVYLQKENIIDESGMPKERFSAEFPKEGPSILRIQQVVRGDSAAYFCASSPPAGGSTDTQYFGPGTRLTVL.

The CDR3 nucleotides read TGTGCCATCAGTTCCCTGGACAGGGCTAATTCACCCCTCCACTTT. It encodes CAISSLDRANSPLHF. V and J are TRBV10-3 and TRBJ1-6; 8 bases match TRBD1. Losses at the gene ends were 5 bases for V and 6 bases for J; bases not matched to a gene: 6. This CDR3 has 15 residues. Germline V lookup: CDR1 ENHRY, CDR2 SYGVKD.

The chain combines TRBV29-1 with TRBJ2-3, with 7 positions matching TRBD1. V trimming: 1 base; J trimming: 4 bases; junction bases outside the gene matches: 26. This CDR3 is built from 21 residues. The V gene's germline CDR1 is SQVTM and CDR2 ANQGSEA. CDR3 nucleotide sequence: TGCAGCGTTGAAGTTGTTTGGGACAGATTTCCCAAGGGTAATCGGGCAGATACGCAGTATTTT. Residues: CSVEVVWDRFPKGNRADTQYF.

This sequence joins TRBV2 and TRBJ1-5, with a possible D match to TRBD1 (5 bases). Trimming shortened V by 6 bases and J by 1 base, and 19 bases separated the two germline ends. Germline V CDR1 and CDR2: SNHLY, FYNNEI. CDR3 length: 17 residues. The CDR3 nucleotides are TGTGCCAGCAGGGCCCAGGGCCTGGGGTGGAGCAATCAGCCCCAGCATTTT. Its translation: CASRAQGLGWSNQPQHF.

This rearrangement joins TRBV9 to TRBJ2-3; 8 bases are shared with TRBD1. The CDR3 covers 18 residues. Germline loops: CDR1 SGDLS, CDR2 YYNGEE. Unmatched junction bases numbered 16, after V lost 4 bases and J lost 3 bases. This CDR3 is CASSQVPPGRGLTDTQYF. CDR3 in DNA: TGTGCCAGCAGCCAAGTCCCCCCGGGCAGGGGGCTAACAGATACGCAGTATTTT.

This clone was seen a few times. This chain uses TRBV5-1 with TRBJ2-6; TRBD1 might be the D (6 bases). CDR1 and CDR2 from the germline V gene are SGHRS and YFSETQ. Trimming left V 3 bases short and J 4 bases short, with 14 bases between. There are 16 residues in the CDR3. In nucleotides, the CDR3 is TGCGCCAGCAGCTGGAATACAGGGAGCGGGGCCAACGTCCTGACTTTC. This sequence encodes CASSWNTGSGANVLTF.

This chain links TRBV24-1 with TRBJ2-5, with a possible D match to TRBD1 (6 bases). Trimming stripped 3 bases from V and 4 bases from J, with 11 bases between. Germline V CDR1 and CDR2: KGHDR, SFDVKD. The CDR3 runs 14 residues. The CDR3 here is CATSDRQAPETQYF. The CDR3 DNA reads as TGTGCCACCAGTGATCGACAGGCTCCAGAGACCCAGTACTTC.

This chain links TRBV6-5 with TRBJ2-3; 8 bases agree with TRBD1. The CDR3 is made up of 15 amino acids. After removal of 4 bases from V and 4 bases from J, the junction contained 7 bases not matched to a gene. Germline V CDR1 and CDR2: MNHEY, SVGAGI. DNA for the CDR3: TGTGCCAGCAGTTGGACAGGGAAGGGCGCAGATACGCAGTATTTT. Its translation: CASSWTGKGADTQYF.

The gene calls are TRBV6-5 and TRBJ2-7; 11 nucleotides line up with TRBD1. The CDR3 covers 15 residues. V trimming: 5 bases; J trimming: 4 bases; junction bases outside the gene matches: 7. The germline V gene encodes CDR1 MNHEY and CDR2 SVGAGI. CDR3 DNA sequence: TGTGCCAGCAGTAAACCAGGGACAGGGGGGTACGAGCAGTACTTC. Translating it yields CASSKPGTGGYEQYF.

The chain has TRBV2 and TRBJ1-3; weak D call: TRBD1 (6 bases). Germline assignment: CDR1 SNHLY and CDR2 FYNNEI. The CDR3 runs to 14 residues. V lost 4 bases, J lost 1 base, and 8 bases lay in between. CDR3 sequence reads: CASSGTESGNTIYF. The CDR3 nucleotides read TGTGCCAGCAGTGGGACAGAGTCTGGAAACACCATATATTTT.